Each of the 14 T cell receptor beta chains below was sequenced from the same sample in a study of blood T cell repertoires in COVID-19. This table comes from immunoSEQ multiplex PCR, and its TCRdb copy is limited to in-frame clones, with some not included. The sample yields approximately 260,000 clones, about 80% seen once. The sample consisted of peripheral blood. All receptors derive from a woman of 80 years or more with active or convalescent COVID-19.

This rearrangement joins TRBV19 to TRBJ2-5; 8 bases match TRBD1. The CDR3 consists of 14 residues. The V gene's germline CDR1 is LNHDA and CDR2 SQIVND (reference sequence). V lost 6 bases and J lost 7; bases outside the gene matches: 10. The chain's CDR3 is CASRTGARVGTQYF. CDR3 sequence (DNA): TGTGCCAGTAGGACAGGGGCTCGTGTGGGGACCCAGTACTTC.

This sequence joins TRBV28 and TRBJ2-7, with 7 bases matching TRBD1. Germline values: CDR1 MDHEN, CDR2 SYDVKM. This CDR3 is 12 amino acids long. The V segment lost 5 bases and the J segment 6 bases; nucleotides outside the gene matches: 4. In DNA, the CDR3 is TGTGCCAGCAGTAAGACAGGGCCCGAGCAGTACTTC. Protein sequence: CASSKTGPEQYF.

Details on this clone: Other DNA sequences in the sample encode the same CDR3. The chain employs TRBV28 and TRBJ1-2; D ambiguous. CDR3 length equals 13 residues. V lost 5 bases to trimming and J lost 3 bases, with 10 bases between them. CDR1 and CDR2 (germline): MDHEN, SYDVKM. This chain's CDR3 is CASSPPGDYGYTF. The CDR3 nucleotides are TGTGCCAGCAGTCCCCCGGGAGACTATGGCTACACCTTC.

V and J are TRBV27 and TRBJ1-2; 7 bases are a match to TRBD1. J lost 8 bases, V lost 4 bases, and 7 bases had no gene match. Looked up from germline, CDR1 is MNHEY and CDR2 is SMNVEV (reference sequence). This CDR3 contains 13 residues. The CDR3 bases are TGTGCCAGCAGTTACGTCGGGACAGTAGGCTACACCTTC. As protein: CASSYVGTVGYTF.

The chain employs TRBV18 and TRBJ2-7, with D maybe TRBD1 (5 bases). CDR1 KGHSH and CDR2 LQKENI come from the germline V gene. Deletions cut 4 bases from V and 1 base from J, with 14 bases between. The CDR3 is 15 residues long. The CDR3 here is CASSQQVRPSYEQYF. The DNA for the CDR3 is TGTGCCAGCTCACAACAGGTGAGGCCTTCCTACGAGCAGTACTTC.

The chain couples TRBV3-1 (or the pseudogene TRBV3-2) to TRBJ2-7; D unresolved. V gave up 1 base and J gave up 6 bases, with 7 bases separating them. Germline CDR1 reads LGHDT; CDR2 reads YNNKEL (reference sequence). This CDR3 comprises 12 residues. CDR3 sequence (DNA): TGTGCCAGCAGCCAAGGGCCCATCGAGCAGTACTTC. Protein product: CASSQGPIEQYF.

The chain has TRBV5-1 and TRBJ2-2; 8 bases align to TRBD1. The germline gives CDR1 SGHRS, CDR2 YFSETQ. The CDR3 length is 15 residues. V was pared by 1 base and J by 5 bases, with 4 bases of the junction left unmatched. CDR3 protein: CASSLSTGETGELFF. In DNA, the CDR3 is TGCGCCAGCAGCTTGTCGACAGGGGAAACCGGGGAGCTGTTTTTT.

The rearrangement links TRBV2 to TRBJ1-4, with 7 bases aligning to TRBD1. The J segment lost 5 bases and the V segment lost 3 bases, leaving 6 bases of the junction unmatched. The CDR3 totals 15 residues. Germline loops: CDR1 SNHLY, CDR2 FYNNEI. The CDR3 spells CASSDRAGGNEKLFF. The CDR3 nucleotides read TGTGCCAGCAGTGATAGGGCAGGGGGGAATGAAAAACTGTTTTTT.

The rearrangement links TRBV2 to TRBJ1-3; 8 bases are a match to TRBD1. Germline CDR1 is SNHLY and CDR2 is FYNNEI. The CDR3 has 16 amino acids. Trimming cost V 4 bases and J 0 bases; bases outside gene matches: 5. CDR3 amino acids: CASSGTGIISGNTIYF. In DNA form, the CDR3 reads TGTGCCAGCAGTGGGACAGGGATAATCTCTGGAAACACCATATATTTT.

The V and J genes are TRBV11-2 and TRBJ2-7; 8 bases align to TRBD2. J lost 5 bases, V lost 5 bases, and 11 bases had no gene match. This CDR3 is built from 15 residues. Per germline, CDR1 SGHAT and CDR2 FQNNGV. As DNA, the CDR3 is TGTGCCAGCAGCCTATGGACTAGCTTCGTCAACGAGCAGTACTTC. It yields the protein CASSLWTSFVNEQYF.

This clone is a singleton in its sample. The V and J genes are TRBV11-2 and TRBJ2-3; D might be TRBD2 (5 bases). The CDR3 consists of 19 residues. CDR1 and CDR2 from the germline V gene are SGHAT and FQNNGV. Deletions cut 4 bases from V and 6 bases from J, with 29 bases between. The CDR3 reads CASSSQKIGKPRSSDTQYF. Written as DNA, the CDR3 is TGTGCCAGCAGCTCTCAAAAAATCGGGAAGCCGAGGTCAAGTGATACGCAGTATTTT.

This sequence joins TRBV3-1 (or the pseudogene TRBV3-2) and TRBJ2-2, with a tentative D call TRBD1 (5 bases). The V gene lost 4 bases and the J gene lost 2 bases, with 11 bases spanning the gap. Per germline, CDR1 LGHDT and CDR2 YNNKEL (reference sequence). This CDR3 has 15 residues. The CDR3 sequence is CASSLDSLNTGELFF. CDR3 sequence (DNA): TGTGCCAGCAGCCTTGACAGTTTAAACACCGGGGAGCTGTTTTTT.

The chain employs TRBV15 and TRBJ2-5; possible D gene TRBD1, 5 bases. This CDR3 has 16 residues. The V gene's germline CDR1 is LNHNV and CDR2 YYDKDF (reference sequence). The V end lost 0 bases, the J end lost 1 base, and 12 bases lay between the germline ends. In nucleotides, the CDR3 is TGTGCCACCAGCAGAGATGAGACAGTACGCCAAGAGACCCAGTACTTC. Translation: CATSRDETVRQETQYF. Based on the CDR3 plus reference TRBV15 and TRBJ2-5, the full variable domain is DAMVIQNPRYQVTQFGKPVTLSCSQTLNHNVMYWYQQKSSQAPKLLFHYYDKDFNNEADTPDNFQSRRPNTSFCFLDIRSPGLGDTAMYLCATSRDETVRQETQYFGPGTRLLVL.

This chain uses TRBV28 with TRBJ1-5; D might be TRBD1 (6 bases). From germline, CDR1 is MDHEN and CDR2 SYDVKM. This CDR3 region has 14 residues. Trimming stripped 3 bases from V and 5 bases from J, with 11 bases between. CDR3 sequence: CASSLPQGYQPQHF. The CDR3 region has the DNA TGTGCCAGCAGTTTGCCACAGGGCTATCAGCCCCAGCATTTT. Complete variable domain (other parts from reference TRBV28 and TRBJ1-5): DVKVTQSSRYLVKRTGEKVFLECVQDMDHENMFWYRQDPGLGLRLIYFSYDVKMKEKGDIPEGYSVSREKKERFSLILESASTNQTSMYLCASSLPQGYQPQHFGDGTRLSIL.